Listed here is a single T cell receptor (beta chain). This sample's treatment: oral pan-JAK inhibitor, 5-10 mg twice daily. Extraction of RNA preceded its reverse transcription into cDNA, which served as the sequencing template. Profiled with immunoSEQ multiplex PCR; TCRdb holds only in-frame clones, not every one. Of about 190,000 clones in the sample, around three fifths were seen once. In germline, CDR1 is SGDLS, CDR2 YYNGEE. This CDR3 is 14 amino acids long. Trimming removed 3 bases from V and 4 bases from J; junction bases left unmatched: 2. The sample comes from a study of CD8+ T cells in alopecia areata.

The origin of this receptor is a human donor with alopecia areata. The source was CD4+ T cells sorted from blood, collected at week 4, from a patient treated with tofacitinib. This chain uses TRBV9 with TRBJ1-3; 9 bases agree with TRBD1. The CDR3 loop is CASSAGTGGNTIYF. DNA for the CDR3: TGTGCCAGCAGCGCAGGGACAGGGGGAAACACCATATATTTT. Looking up the rest from reference TRBV9 and TRBJ1-3 gives the full variable domain: DSGVTQTPKHLITATGQRVTLRCSPRSGDLSVYWYQQSLDQGLQFLIQYYNGEERAKGNILERFSAQQFPDLHSELNLSSLELGDSALYFCASSAGTGGNTIYFGEGSWLTVV.